This record covers a single T cell receptor beta chain. These data are taken from a study of blood T cell repertoires in COVID-19. The table came from immunoSEQ multiplex PCR; TCRdb's copy has only in-frame clones and leaves some out. The data hold some 46,000 clones, with over 80% observed a single time. This CDR3 is 15 amino acids long. V shed 2 bases, J shed 4 bases, and the junction held 6 bases outside the gene matches. The germline gives CDR1 SGHAT, CDR2 FQNNGV. This chain uses TRBV11-2 with TRBJ2-3; 7 positions agree with TRBD2. The sequencing sample was made of peripheral blood. The sequence was obtained from a human donor in a cohort sampled during active COVID-19. The CDR3 spells CASSLWEGPADTQYF. The DNA of the CDR3 is TGTGCCAGCAGCTTATGGGAGGGCCCCGCAGATACGCAGTATTTT.